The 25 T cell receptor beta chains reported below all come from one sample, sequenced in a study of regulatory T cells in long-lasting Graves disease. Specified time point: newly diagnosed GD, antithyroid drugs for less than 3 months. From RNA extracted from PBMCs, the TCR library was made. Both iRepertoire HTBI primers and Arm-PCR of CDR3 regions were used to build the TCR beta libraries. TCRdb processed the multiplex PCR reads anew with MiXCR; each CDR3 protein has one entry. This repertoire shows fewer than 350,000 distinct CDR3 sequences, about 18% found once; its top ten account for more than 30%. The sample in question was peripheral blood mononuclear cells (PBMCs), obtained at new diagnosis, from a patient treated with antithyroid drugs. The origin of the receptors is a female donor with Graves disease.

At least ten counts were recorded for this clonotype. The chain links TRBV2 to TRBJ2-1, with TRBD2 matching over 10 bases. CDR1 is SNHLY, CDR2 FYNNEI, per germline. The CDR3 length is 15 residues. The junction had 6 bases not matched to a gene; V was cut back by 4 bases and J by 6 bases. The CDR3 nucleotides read TGTGCCAGCAGTGCGAGAGCGGGAGGGCTCAATGAGCAGTTCTTC. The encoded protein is CASSARAGGLNEQFF. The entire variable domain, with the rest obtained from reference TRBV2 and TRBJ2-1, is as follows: EPEVTQTPSHQVTQMGQEVILRCVPISNHLYFYWYRQILGQKVEFLVSFYNNEISEKSEIFDDQFSVERPDGSNFTLKIRSTKLEDSAMYFCASSARAGGLNEQFFGPGTRLTVL.

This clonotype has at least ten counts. CDR3 nucleotides: TGTGCCAGCAGCCCCCCGGGGCAAGGGGATACGCAGTATTTT. Translating it yields CASSPPGQGDTQYF. The rearrangement uses TRBV7-2 and TRBJ2-3; D is perhaps TRBD1 or TRBD2 (5 bases each). Looked up from germline, CDR1 is SGHTA and CDR2 is FQGNSA. Between the trimmed V and J ends, which lost 5 bases and 6 bases, there was a span of 15 bases. The CDR3 length is 14 residues.

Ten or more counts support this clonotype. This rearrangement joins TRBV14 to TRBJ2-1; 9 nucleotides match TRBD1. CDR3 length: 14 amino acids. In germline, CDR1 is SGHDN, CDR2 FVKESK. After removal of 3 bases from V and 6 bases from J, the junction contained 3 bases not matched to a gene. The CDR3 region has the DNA TGTGCCAGCAGCCAGGACAGGGGCTCCAATGAGCAGTTCTTC. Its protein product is CASSQDRGSNEQFF.

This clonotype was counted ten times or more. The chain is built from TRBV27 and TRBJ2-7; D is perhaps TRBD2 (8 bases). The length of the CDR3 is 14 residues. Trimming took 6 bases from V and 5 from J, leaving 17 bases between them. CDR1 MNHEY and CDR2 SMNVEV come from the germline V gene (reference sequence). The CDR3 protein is CASRGTAGVDEQYF. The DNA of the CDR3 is TGTGCCAGCAGGGGGACAGCGGGAGTCGACGAGCAGTACTTC.

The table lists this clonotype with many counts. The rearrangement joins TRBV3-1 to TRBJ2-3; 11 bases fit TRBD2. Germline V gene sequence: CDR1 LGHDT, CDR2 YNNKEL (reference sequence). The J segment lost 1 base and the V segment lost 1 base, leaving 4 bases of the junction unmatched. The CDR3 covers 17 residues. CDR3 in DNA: TGTGCCAGCAGCCAAGGGGGGGGACTAGCGGGCACAGATACGCAGTATTTT. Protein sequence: CASSQGGGLAGTDTQYF.

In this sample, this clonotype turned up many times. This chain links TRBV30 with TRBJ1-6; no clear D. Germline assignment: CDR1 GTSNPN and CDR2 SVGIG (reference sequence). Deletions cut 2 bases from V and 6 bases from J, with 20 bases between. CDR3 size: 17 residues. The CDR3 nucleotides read TGTGCCTGGAGTCTACGTATAGGACGTTCGTCTAATTCACCCCTCCACTTT. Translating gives CAWSLRIGRSSNSPLHF.

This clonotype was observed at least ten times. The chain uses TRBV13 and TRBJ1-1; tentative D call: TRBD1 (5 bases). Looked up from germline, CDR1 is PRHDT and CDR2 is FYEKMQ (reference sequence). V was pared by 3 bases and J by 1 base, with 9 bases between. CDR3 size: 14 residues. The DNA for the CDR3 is TGTGCCAGCAGCTTGGGACCAACGAACACTGAAGCTTTCTTT. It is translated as CASSLGPTNTEAFF. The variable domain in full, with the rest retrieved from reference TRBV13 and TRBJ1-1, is AAGVIQSPRHLIKEKRETATLKCYPIPRHDTVYWYQQGPGQDPQFLISFYEKMQSDKGSIPDRFSAQQFSDYHSELNMSSLELGDSALYFCASSLGPTNTEAFFGQGTRLTVV.

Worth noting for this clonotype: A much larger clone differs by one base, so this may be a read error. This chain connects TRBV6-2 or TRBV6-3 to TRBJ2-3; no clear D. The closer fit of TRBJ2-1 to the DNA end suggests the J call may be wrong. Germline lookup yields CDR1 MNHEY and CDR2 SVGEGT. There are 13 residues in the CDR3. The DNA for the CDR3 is TGTGCCAGCACCTGGACGGATGCCTACGAGCAGTTCTTC. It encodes CASTWTDAYEQFF.

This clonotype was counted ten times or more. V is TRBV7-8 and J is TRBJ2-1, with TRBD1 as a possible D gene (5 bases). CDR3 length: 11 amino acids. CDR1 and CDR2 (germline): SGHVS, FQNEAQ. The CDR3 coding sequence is TGTGGCCGACTCCCCAGGGATGAGCAGTTCTTC. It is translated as CGRLPRDEQFF.

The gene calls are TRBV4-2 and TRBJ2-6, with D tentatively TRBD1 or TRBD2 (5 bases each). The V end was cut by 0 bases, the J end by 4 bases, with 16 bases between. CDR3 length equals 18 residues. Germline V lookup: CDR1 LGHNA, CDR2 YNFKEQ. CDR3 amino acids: CASSQDLRGFPGANVLTF. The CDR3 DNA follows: TGTGCCAGCAGCCAAGATCTTCGGGGCTTTCCCGGGGCCAACGTCCTGACTTTC.

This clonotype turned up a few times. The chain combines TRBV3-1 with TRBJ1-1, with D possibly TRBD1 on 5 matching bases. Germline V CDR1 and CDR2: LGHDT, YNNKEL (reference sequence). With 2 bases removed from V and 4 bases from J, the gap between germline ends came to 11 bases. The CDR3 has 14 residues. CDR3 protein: CASSQISRGTEAFF. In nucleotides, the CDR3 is TGTGCCAGCAGCCAAATCTCGAGGGGCACTGAAGCTTTCTTT.

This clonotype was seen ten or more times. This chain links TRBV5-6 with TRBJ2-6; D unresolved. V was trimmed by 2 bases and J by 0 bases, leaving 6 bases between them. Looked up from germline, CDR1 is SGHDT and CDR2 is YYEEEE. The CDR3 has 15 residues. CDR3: CASSFVSSGANVLTF. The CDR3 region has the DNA TGTGCCAGCAGCTTTGTAAGCTCTGGGGCCAACGTCCTGACTTTC.

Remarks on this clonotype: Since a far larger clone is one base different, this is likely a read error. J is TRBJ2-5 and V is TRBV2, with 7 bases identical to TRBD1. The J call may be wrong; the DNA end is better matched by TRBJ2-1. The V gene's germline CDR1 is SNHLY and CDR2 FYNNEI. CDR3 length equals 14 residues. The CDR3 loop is CASRGTVMNNEQFF. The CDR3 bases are TGTGCCAGCAGGGGGACAGTGATGAACAATGAGCAGTTCTTC.

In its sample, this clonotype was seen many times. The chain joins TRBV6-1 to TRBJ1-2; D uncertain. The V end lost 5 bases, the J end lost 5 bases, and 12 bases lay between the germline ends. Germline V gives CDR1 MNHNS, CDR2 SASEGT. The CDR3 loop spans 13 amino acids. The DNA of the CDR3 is TGTGCCAGCAGTCTCTCCTGGGAGTATGGCTACACCTTC. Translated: CASSLSWEYGYTF.

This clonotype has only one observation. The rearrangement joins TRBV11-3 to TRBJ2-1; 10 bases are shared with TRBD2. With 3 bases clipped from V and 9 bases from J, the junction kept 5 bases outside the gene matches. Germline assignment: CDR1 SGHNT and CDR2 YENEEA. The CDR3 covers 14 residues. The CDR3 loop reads CASSLGLAGAEQFF. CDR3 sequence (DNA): TGTGCCAGCAGCTTGGGGCTAGCGGGAGCTGAGCAGTTCTTC.

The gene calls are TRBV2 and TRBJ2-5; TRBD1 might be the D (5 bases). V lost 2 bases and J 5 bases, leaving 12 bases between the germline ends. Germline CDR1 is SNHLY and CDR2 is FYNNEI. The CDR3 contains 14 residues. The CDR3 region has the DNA TGTGCCAGCAGTGAAACAAGGGGCAAGGAGACCCAGTACTTC. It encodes CASSETRGKETQYF.

As DNA, the CDR3 is TGTGCCATCAGTAACTCGGACAGAAGTTTCTCCTACGAGCAGTACTTC. Encoded protein: CAISNSDRSFSYEQYF. The rearrangement uses TRBV10-3 and TRBJ2-7; TRBD1 might be the D (6 bases). The CDR3 extends over 16 amino acids. CDR1 ENHRY and CDR2 SYGVKD come from the germline V gene. V lost 5 bases and J lost 0, with 17 bases in between.

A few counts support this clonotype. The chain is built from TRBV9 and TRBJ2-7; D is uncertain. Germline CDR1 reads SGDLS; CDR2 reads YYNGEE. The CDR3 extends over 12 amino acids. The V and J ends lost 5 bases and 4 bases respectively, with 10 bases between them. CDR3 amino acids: CASSSADYEQYF. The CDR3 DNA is TGTGCCAGCAGTTCAGCTGATTACGAGCAGTACTTC.

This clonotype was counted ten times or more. CDR3 DNA sequence: TGTGCCAGCAGTGAAGACCCGGGTGAGGACTATGGCTACACCTTC. This codes for CASSEDPGEDYGYTF. The V call is TRBV2, the J call TRBJ1-2; no clear D. The V gene lost 1 base and the J gene lost 3 bases, with 12 bases spanning the gap. Germline V lookup: CDR1 SNHLY, CDR2 FYNNEI. CDR3 length: 15 residues.

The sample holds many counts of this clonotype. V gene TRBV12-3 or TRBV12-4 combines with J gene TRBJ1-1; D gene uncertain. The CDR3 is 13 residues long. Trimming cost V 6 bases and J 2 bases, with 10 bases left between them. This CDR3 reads CASRTDGNTEAFF. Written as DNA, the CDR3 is TGTGCCAGCAGAACAGACGGTAACACTGAAGCTTTCTTT.

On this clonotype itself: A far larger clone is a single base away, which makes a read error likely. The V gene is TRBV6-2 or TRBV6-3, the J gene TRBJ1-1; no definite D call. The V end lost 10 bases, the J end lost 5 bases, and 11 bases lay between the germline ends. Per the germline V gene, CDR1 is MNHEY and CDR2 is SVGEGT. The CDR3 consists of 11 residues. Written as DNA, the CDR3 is TGTGCCACACGGATGGAGACTGAAGCTTTCTTT. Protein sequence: CATRMETEAFF.

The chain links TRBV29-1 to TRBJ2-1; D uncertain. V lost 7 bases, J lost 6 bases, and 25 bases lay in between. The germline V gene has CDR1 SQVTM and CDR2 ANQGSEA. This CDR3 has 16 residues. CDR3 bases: TGCAGCGCCCGGTGGGGAAGGGCCCGAACTTTCAATGAGCAGTTCTTC. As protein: CSARWGRARTFNEQFF.

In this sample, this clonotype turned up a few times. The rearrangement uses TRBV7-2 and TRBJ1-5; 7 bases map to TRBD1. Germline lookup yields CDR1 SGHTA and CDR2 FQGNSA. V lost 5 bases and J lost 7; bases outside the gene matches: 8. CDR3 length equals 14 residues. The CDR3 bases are TGTGCCAGCAGCCGGGCGGCAGGGGGACAGCCCCAGCATTTT. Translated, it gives CASSRAAGGQPQHF.

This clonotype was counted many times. The CDR3 sequence is CASSTWETGKLFF. The DNA of the CDR3 is TGTGCCAGCAGCACATGGGAGACAGGAAAACTGTTTTTT. The V gene is TRBV14, the J gene TRBJ1-4; a possible D gene is TRBD1 (6 bases). Trimming took 5 bases from V and 10 from J, leaving 14 bases between them. This CDR3 region has 13 residues. Germline-derived CDR1 and CDR2 are SGHDN and FVKESK.

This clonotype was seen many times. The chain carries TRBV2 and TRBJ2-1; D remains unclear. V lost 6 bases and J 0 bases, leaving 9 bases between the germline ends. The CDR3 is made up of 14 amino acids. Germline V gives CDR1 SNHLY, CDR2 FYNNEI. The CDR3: CASSRDGSYNEQFF. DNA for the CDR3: TGTGCCAGCAGCCGAGACGGCTCCTACAATGAGCAGTTCTTC.